The rows below give T cell receptor beta chains drawn from one sample of a study of CD8 T cells in ankylosing spondylitis. MiXCR was run by TCRdb on the 5' RACE reads, yielding one entry per CDR3 protein. Of 450,000 to 550,000 distinct CDR3 sequences in the sample, approximately 5.3% were seen once. Sequencing input: blood, either unsorted or a sorted T cell fraction (not recorded which). The source is a male donor with ankylosing spondylitis. The CDR3 runs from the conserved cysteine through the conserved F or W. A D gene is named only where the DNA matches it firmly. The size entry is marked missing in some rows and otherwise reads once, few, many or a size class.

CDR3aa	CDR3nt	abundance	v_gene	j_gene	d_gene
CASSLAVFGNEQFF	TGTGCCAGCAGCCTAGCGGTCTTTGGCAATGAGCAGTTCTTC	many	TRBV25-1	TRBJ2-1	TRBD2
CASSYPWDEQFF	TGTGCCAGCAGTTACCCCTGGGATGAGCAGTTCTTC	many	TRBV28	TRBJ2-1	.
CASSLDGGRGTEAFF	TGCGCCAGCAGCTTGGACGGGGGGAGGGGCACTGAAGCTTTCTTT	many	TRBV5-1	TRBJ1-1	.
CASRLLTGMNTEAFF	TGTGCCAGCAGATTACTAACAGGGATGAACACTGAAGCTTTCTTT	many	TRBV5-6	TRBJ1-1	.
CSARRGGSWTNEQYF	TGCAGTGCTAGAAGGGGCGGTAGTTGGACTAACGAGCAGTACTTC	many	TRBV20-1	TRBJ2-7	.
CASRGGRGPYQPQHF	TGTGCCAGCAGGGGTGGCAGGGGGCCGTATCAGCCCCAGCATTTT	many	TRBV6-1	TRBJ1-5	TRBD1
CASSHGTSGRRETQYF	TGTGCCAGCAGTCACGGGACTAGCGGGAGGCGGGAGACCCAGTACTTC	.	TRBV6-2/TRBV6-3	TRBJ2-5	TRBD2
CASSSRGTASYEQYF	TGTGCCAGCAGTTCGAGGGGGACAGCTTCCTACGAGCAGTACTTC	.	TRBV27	TRBJ2-7	TRBD1
CASSVGASGGAIYEQYF	TGTGCCAGCAGCGTAGGCGCTAGCGGGGGGGCGATCTACGAGCAGTACTTC	many	TRBV9	TRBJ2-7	TRBD2
CASSRQGAEQFF	TGTGCCAGCAGCCGACAGGGGGCTGAGCAGTTCTTC	.	TRBV13	TRBJ2-1	TRBD1
CASSQGVRGSQDALHF	TGCGCCAGCAGCCAAGGCGTCAGGGGTTCGCAAGACGCCCTCCACTTT	many	TRBV4-3	TRBJ1-6	.
CSAKAGTNYGYTF	TGCAGCGCCAAGGCAGGGACTAACTATGGCTACACCTTC	many	TRBV29-1	TRBJ1-2	.
CASSSRRLAGLYNEQFF	TGTGCCAGCAGTTCCCGCCGACTAGCGGGGTTATACAATGAGCAGTTCTTC	many	TRBV6-5	TRBJ2-1	TRBD2
CASSSGRGEETQYF	TGCGCCAGCAGCTCTGGTAGGGGAGAAGAGACCCAGTACTTC	many	TRBV5-1	TRBJ2-5	.
CASGYRTQYF	TGTGCCAGCGGGTACCGAACGCAGTATTTT	many	TRBV25-1	TRBJ2-3	.
CASSPQMQGASGANVLTF	TGTGCCAGCAGCCCACAGATGCAGGGGGCCTCTGGGGCCAACGTCCTGACTTTC	many	TRBV9	TRBJ2-6	TRBD1
CSAPGRGSGNTIYF	TGCAGTGCCCCCGGGAGGGGGTCTGGAAACACCATATATTTT	many	TRBV20-1	TRBJ1-3	.
CASRLDSLFAEAFF	TGTGCCAGCAGATTGGACAGCCTATTCGCTGAAGCTTTCTTT	many	TRBV6-1	TRBJ1-1	.
CASSLDLRAPQHF	TGTGCCAGCAGCCTGGACCTACGGGCGCCCCAGCATTTT	.	TRBV6-1	TRBJ1-5	.
CASSVGSGETYEQYF	TGTGCCAGCAGCGTAGGTAGCGGGGAGACCTACGAGCAGTACTTC	.	TRBV9	TRBJ2-7	TRBD2
CASSLGGGSTTDTQYF	TGTGCCAGCAGCTTAGGGGGCGGCTCGACCACAGATACGCAGTATTTT	many	TRBV7-6	TRBJ2-3	.
CCARDSSATFLDNEQFF	TGCTGTGCTAGAGATTCTAGCGCCACCTTCCTGGACAATGAGCAGTTCTTC	.	TRBV20-1	TRBJ2-1	.
CAISVKQVDNEQYF	TGTGCCATCAGTGTCAAACAGGTGGACAACGAGCAGTACTTC	many	TRBV10-3	TRBJ2-7	.
CSARPNTNTGELFF	TGCAGTGCTAGACCGAACACGAACACCGGGGAGCTGTTTTTT	many	TRBV20-1	TRBJ2-2	.
CASSPLLAGATHTQYF	TGTGCCAGCTCACCTTTACTAGCGGGGGCCACCCATACGCAGTATTTT	many	TRBV18	TRBJ2-3	TRBD2
CASSLWASGETQYF	TGTGCCAGCAGTTTATGGGCTAGCGGCGAGACCCAGTACTTC	many	TRBV27	TRBJ2-5	TRBD2
CASSSTGGVETQYF	TGTGCCAGCAGTTCAACAGGGGGAGTAGAGACCCAGTACTTC	many	TRBV28	TRBJ2-5	TRBD1
CASSPDSTGELFF	TGTGCCAGCAGCCCCGATTCCACCGGGGAGCTGTTTTTT	many	TRBV3-1	TRBJ2-2	.
CSAKTGEETQYF	TGCAGCGCTAAGACAGGAGAAGAGACCCAGTACTTC	many	TRBV29-1	TRBJ2-5	.
CASTDSRETQYF	TGCGCCAGCACGGACAGTCGAGAGACCCAGTACTTC	many	TRBV5-1	TRBJ2-5	.
CASNTGPSNQPQHF	TGTGCCAGCAATACGGGACCCAGCAATCAGCCCCAGCATTTT	.	TRBV12-3/TRBV12-4	TRBJ1-5	.
CASSPPGDAETQYF	TGTGCCAGCTCACCACCGGGGGACGCAGAGACCCAGTACTTC	few	TRBV18	TRBJ2-5	.
CASSLVVGPMNTEAFF	TGTGCCAGCAGCTTAGTTGTGGGACCCATGAACACTGAAGCTTTCTTT	many	TRBV7-2	TRBJ1-1	.
CASSQELRINTEAFF	TGCGCCAGCAGCCAAGAACTACGGATTAACACTGAAGCTTTCTTT	many	TRBV4-3	TRBJ1-1	.
CASSFETGGVDEQYF	TGTGCCAGCAGCTTTGAGACAGGGGGCGTCGACGAGCAGTACTTC	many	TRBV11-3	TRBJ2-7	TRBD1
CASSRADSNYNSPLHF	TGCGCCAGCAGCCGTGCGGACAGTAACTATAATTCACCCCTCCACTTT	many	TRBV4-1	TRBJ1-6	.
CATSDSSTGIGGYTF	TGTGCCACCAGTGATTCCTCAACAGGGATTGGTGGCTACACCTTC	many	TRBV24-1	TRBJ1-2	.
CSVDERDSYNEQFF	TGCAGCGTTGATGAGCGGGACTCCTACAATGAGCAGTTCTTC	many	TRBV29-1	TRBJ2-1	TRBD2
CASSQFLGSKNIQYF	TGCGCCAGCAGCCAATTTTTAGGGTCCAAAAACATTCAGTACTTC	few	TRBV4-3	TRBJ2-4	.
CASSHRVAGEYEQYF	TGTGCCAGCAGCCACCGGGTAGCGGGAGAGTACGAGCAGTACTTC	many	TRBV4-2	TRBJ2-7	TRBD2
CASSSGVRGETQYF	TGTGCCAGCAGCTCTGGGGTAAGGGGAGAGACCCAGTACTTC	few	TRBV5-6	TRBJ2-5	.
CASSLFRDRHSYNEQFF	TGCGCCAGCAGCTTGTTCCGGGACCGCCACTCCTACAATGAGCAGTTCTTC	.	TRBV5-1	TRBJ2-1	.
CASRPRQGAYEQYF	TGTGCCAGCAGGCCCCGACAGGGGGCATACGAGCAGTACTTC	many	TRBV12-3/TRBV12-4	TRBJ2-7	TRBD1
CASSYSQVGDTQYF	TGTGCCAGCAGTTACTCCCAAGTAGGAGATACGCAGTATTTT	many	TRBV6-5	TRBJ2-3	.
CASSPGQYNQPQHF	TGTGCCAGCAGTCCCGGACAGTACAATCAGCCCCAGCATTTT	many	TRBV28	TRBJ1-5	.
CATKPPRDLRQFF	TGTGCCACCAAACCGCCGAGGGACCTGCGCCAGTTCTTC	.	TRBV19	TRBJ2-1	.
CASSRGTGEDQPQHF	TGTGCCAGCAGCAGGGGGACAGGGGAGGATCAGCCCCAGCATTTT	many	TRBV28	TRBJ1-5	TRBD1
CASSPHSYEQYF	TGTGCCAGCAGCCCTCACTCCTACGAGCAGTACTTC	many	TRBV6-1	TRBJ2-7	.
CSVEEGIARAYNEQFF	TGCAGCGTTGAGGAAGGCATAGCCCGGGCCTACAATGAGCAGTTCTTC	many	TRBV29-1	TRBJ2-1	.